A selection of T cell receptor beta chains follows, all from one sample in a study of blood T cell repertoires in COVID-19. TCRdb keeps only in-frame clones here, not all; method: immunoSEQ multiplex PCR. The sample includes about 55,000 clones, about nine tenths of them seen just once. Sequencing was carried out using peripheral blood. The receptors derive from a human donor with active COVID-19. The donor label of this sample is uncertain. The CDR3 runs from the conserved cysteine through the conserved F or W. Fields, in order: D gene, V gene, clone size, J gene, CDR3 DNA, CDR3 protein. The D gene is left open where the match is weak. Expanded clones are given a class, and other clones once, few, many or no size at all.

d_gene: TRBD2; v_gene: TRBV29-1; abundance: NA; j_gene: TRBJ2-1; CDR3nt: TGCAGCGTTGAACTAGCGGGAGTGGGGTACAGTGAGCAGTTCTTC; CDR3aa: CSVELAGVGYSEQFF
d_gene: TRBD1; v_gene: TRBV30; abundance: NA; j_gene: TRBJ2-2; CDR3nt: TGTGCCTGGAATCGGGGGACAGGGGACACCGGGGAGCTGTTTTTT; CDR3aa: CAWNRGTGDTGELFF
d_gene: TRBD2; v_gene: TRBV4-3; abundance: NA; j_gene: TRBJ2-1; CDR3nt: TGCGCCAGCAGCCAAGATCAGGGGGCTAGCGGGGGCCACAATGAGCAGTTCTTC; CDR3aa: CASSQDQGASGGHNEQFF
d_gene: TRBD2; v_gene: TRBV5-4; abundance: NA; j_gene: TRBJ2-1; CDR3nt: TGTGCCAGCAGCGGGGGACTAGCAAAGGTTCTCCATGAGCAGTTCTTC; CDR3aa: CASSGGLAKVLHEQFF
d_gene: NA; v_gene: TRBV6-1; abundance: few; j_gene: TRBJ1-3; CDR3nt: TGTGCCAGCAGTGAAGCGGGCCTTGGAAACACCATATATTTT; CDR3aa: CASSEAGLGNTIYF
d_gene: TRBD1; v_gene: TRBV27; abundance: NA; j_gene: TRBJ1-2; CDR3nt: TGTGCCAGCAGACGACAGGGGTATGGCTACACCTTC; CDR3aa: CASRRQGYGYTF
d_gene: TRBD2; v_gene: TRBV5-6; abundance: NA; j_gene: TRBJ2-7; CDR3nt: TGTGCCAGCAGCTTGTCTGGGAGCGGGGCTCCCGAGCAGTACTTC; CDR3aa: CASSLSGSGAPEQYF
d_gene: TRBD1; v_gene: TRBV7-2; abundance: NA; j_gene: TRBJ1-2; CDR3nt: TGTGCCAGCAGCCCCCGACAGGGGGCGTTTGGCTACACCTTC; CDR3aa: CASSPRQGAFGYTF
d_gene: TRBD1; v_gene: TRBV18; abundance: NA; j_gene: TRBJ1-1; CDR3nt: TGTGCCAGCTCACCGCTAGGGACAGGGTACACTGAAGCTTTCTTT; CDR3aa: CASSPLGTGYTEAFF
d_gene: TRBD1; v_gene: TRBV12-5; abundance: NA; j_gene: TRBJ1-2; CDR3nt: TGTGCTAGTGGTTCTCCCGACAGGGGCCGAAACTACACCTTC; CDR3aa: CASGSPDRGRNYTF
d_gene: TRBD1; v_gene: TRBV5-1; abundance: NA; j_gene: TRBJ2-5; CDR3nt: TGCGCCAGCAGCTACAGGGGGAGCGAGACCCAGTACTTC; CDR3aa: CASSYRGSETQYF
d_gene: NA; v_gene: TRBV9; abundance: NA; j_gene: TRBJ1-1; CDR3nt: TGTGCCAGCAGACGGGACTTGAACACTGAAGCTTTCTTT; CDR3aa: CASRRDLNTEAFF
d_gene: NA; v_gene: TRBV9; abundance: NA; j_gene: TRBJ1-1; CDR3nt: TGTGCCAGCAGCTCGGGACACCAGAACACTGAAGCTTTCTTT; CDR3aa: CASSSGHQNTEAFF
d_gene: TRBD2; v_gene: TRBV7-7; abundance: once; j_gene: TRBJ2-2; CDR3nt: TGTGCTAGCAGCTTAGCGGTTGCGTCTAGCGGGAGGGAGCTGTTTTTT; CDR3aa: CASSLAVASSGRELFF
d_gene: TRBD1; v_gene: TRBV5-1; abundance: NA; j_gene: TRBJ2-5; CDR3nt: TGCGCCAGCAGCCCCCGGACAGGGCTTCAAGAGACCCAGTACTTC; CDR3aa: CASSPRTGLQETQYF
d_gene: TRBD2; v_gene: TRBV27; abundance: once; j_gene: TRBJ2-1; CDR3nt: TGTGCCAGCAGTTTATCGGGACTAGCTCTGGACTACTACAATGAGCAGTTCTTC; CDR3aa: CASSLSGLALDYYNEQFF
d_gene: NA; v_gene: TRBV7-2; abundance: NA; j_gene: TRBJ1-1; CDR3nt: TGTGCCAGCAGCCGGTCTCGGTACCATGAGAACACTGAAGCTTTCTTT; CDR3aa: CASSRSRYHENTEAFF
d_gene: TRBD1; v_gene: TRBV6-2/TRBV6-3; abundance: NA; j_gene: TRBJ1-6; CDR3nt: TGTGCCAGCACCCCCGACGACAGGGGATATTCACCCCTCCACTTT; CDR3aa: CASTPDDRGYSPLHF
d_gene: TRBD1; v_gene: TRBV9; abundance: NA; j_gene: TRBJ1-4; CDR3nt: TGTGCCAGCAGCGGCATGGGACAGGGTGAAGGAAAACTGTTTTTT; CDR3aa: CASSGMGQGEGKLFF
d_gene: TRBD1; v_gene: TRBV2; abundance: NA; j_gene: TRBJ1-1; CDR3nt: TGTGCCAGCAGCCTTCGGGACAGTCGGTTTAGGGGCATTAACACTGAAGCTTTCTTT; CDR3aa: CASSLRDSRFRGINTEAFF
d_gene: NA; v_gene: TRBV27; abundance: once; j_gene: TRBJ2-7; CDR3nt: TGTGCCAGCAGCGGGTCTAAACTTTACGAGCAGTACTTC; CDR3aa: CASSGSKLYEQYF
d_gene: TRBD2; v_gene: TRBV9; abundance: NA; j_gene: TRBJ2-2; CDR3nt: TGTGCCAGCAGCCCAAAACTAGCGACGAACACCGGGGAGCTGTTTTTT; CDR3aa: CASSPKLATNTGELFF
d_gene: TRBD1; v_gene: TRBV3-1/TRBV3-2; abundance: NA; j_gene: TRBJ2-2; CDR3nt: TGTGCCAGCAGCCAAGGGACAGGGTACACCGGGGAGCTGTTTTTT; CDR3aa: CASSQGTGYTGELFF
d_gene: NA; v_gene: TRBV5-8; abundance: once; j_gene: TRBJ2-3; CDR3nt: TGTGCCAGCAGCCCGGGGCAGGACTACACAGATACGCAGTATTTT; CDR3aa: CASSPGQDYTDTQYF
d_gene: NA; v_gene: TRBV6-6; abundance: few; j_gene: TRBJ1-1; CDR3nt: TGTGCCAGCAGTTACTCAGGGGCAGGGCGGACTGAAGCTTTCTTT; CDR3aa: CASSYSGAGRTEAFF
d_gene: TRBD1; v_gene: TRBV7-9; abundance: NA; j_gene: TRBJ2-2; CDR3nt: TGTGCCAGCAGCCAAATGGGACAGGCGGCCACCGGGGAGCTGTTTTTT; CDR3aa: CASSQMGQAATGELFF
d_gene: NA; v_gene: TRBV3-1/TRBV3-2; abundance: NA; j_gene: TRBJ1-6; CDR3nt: TGTGCCAGCAGCCAAGGGTGGGGAGGGATAGGATCACCCCTCCACTTT; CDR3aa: CASSQGWGGIGSPLHF
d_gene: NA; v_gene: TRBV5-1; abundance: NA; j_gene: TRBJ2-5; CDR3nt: TGCGCCAGCAGCTTGGATGGGGGCGCTGAGACCCAGTACTTC; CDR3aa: CASSLDGGAETQYF
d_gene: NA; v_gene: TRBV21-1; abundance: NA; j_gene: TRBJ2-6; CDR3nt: TGTGCCAGCAGCAAAGGAGAGTCGTACGGACAGGGCGTAACTGGGGCCAACGTCCTGACTTTC; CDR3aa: CASSKGESYGQGVTGANVLTF
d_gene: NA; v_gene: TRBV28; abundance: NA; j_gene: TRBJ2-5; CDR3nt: TGTGCCAGCATTCCCGACACGCAAGAGACCCAGTACTTC; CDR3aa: CASIPDTQETQYF
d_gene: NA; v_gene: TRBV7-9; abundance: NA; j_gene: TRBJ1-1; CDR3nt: TGTGCCAGCAGCTTAGGGCGGGGGAAAGCTTTCTTT; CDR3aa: CASSLGRGKAFF
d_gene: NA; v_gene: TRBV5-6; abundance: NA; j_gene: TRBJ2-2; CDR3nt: TGTGCCAGCAGCAAACCCCGGGGTCCCGGGGAGCTGTTTTTT; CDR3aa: CASSKPRGPGELFF
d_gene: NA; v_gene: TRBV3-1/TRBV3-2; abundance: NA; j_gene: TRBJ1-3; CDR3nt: TGTGCCAGCAGCCAAGATCAGTCCAGAACCGGAAACACCATATATTTT; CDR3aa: CASSQDQSRTGNTIYF
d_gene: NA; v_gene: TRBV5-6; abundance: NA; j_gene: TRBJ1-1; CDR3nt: TGTGCCAGCAGCCTACAGGGCCCCTGGAGCACTGAAGCTTTCTTT; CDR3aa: CASSLQGPWSTEAFF
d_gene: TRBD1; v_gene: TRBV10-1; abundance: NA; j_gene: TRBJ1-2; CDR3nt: TGCGCCAGCAGACAGGGGTATGGCTACACCTTC; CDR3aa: CASRQGYGYTF
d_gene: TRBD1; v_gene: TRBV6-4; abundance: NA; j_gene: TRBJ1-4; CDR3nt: TGTGCCAGCAGTGAAGCCGGGACAGGGAATGAAAAACTGTTTTTT; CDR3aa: CASSEAGTGNEKLFF
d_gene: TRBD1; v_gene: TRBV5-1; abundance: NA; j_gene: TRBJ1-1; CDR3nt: TGCGCCAGCAGGAGACAGGGGGGCACTGAAGCTTTCTTT; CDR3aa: CASRRQGGTEAFF
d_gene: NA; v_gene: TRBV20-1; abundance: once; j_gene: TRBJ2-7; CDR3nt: TGCAGTGCTAGTAGGGATTCAGGGGCTGGGGAGCAGTACTTC; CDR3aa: CSASRDSGAGEQYF
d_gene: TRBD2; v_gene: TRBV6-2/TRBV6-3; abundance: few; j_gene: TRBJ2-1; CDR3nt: TGTGCCAGCAGTTACGCGGACTTGGGTAGCGGGGGGGCCTATGAGCAGTTCTTC; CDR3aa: CASSYADLGSGGAYEQFF
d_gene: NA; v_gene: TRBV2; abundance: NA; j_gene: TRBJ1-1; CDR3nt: TGTGCCAGCAGTTCTGACAGGAACACTGAAGCTTTCTTT; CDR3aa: CASSSDRNTEAFF
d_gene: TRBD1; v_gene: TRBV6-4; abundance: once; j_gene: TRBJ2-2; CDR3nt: TGTGCCAGCAGAACGGGACAGGGGAACACCGGGGAGCTGTTTTTT; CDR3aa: CASRTGQGNTGELFF
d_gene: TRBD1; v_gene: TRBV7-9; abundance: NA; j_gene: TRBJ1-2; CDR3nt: TGTGCCAGCAGCTATCCGGGACAGAACTATGGCTACACCTTC; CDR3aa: CASSYPGQNYGYTF
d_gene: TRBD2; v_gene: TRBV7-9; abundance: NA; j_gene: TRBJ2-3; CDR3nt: TGTGCCAGCAGCTTACTGCGGGGGGCCGGGGGAGATACGCAGTATTTT; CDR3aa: CASSLLRGAGGDTQYF
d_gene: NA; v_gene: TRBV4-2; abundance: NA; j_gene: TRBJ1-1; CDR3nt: TGTGCCAGCAGCCAAGAGGGCCGCCGGGGGACTGAAGCTTTCTTT; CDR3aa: CASSQEGRRGTEAFF
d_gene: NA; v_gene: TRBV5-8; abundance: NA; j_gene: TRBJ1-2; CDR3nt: TGTGCCAGCAGTCCCCAAGCGGGCGGCTATGGCTACACCTTC; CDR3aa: CASSPQAGGYGYTF
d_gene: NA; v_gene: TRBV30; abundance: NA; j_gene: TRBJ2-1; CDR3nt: TGTGCCTGGAGTTCGGCAGGAACCGGGGTGACGTACAATGAGCAGTTCTTC; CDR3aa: CAWSSAGTGVTYNEQFF
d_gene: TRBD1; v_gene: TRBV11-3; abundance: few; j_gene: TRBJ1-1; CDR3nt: TGTGCCAGCCCTTTGAGGCCGGGACAGCCTACCATGAACACTGAAGCTTTCTTT; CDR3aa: CASPLRPGQPTMNTEAFF
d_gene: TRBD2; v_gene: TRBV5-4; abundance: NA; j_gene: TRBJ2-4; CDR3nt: TGTGCCAGCAGCTTGAGACTAGCGGGAGGGCCGAACATTCAGTACTTC; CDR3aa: CASSLRLAGGPNIQYF
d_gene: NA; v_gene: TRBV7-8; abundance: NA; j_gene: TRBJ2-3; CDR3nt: TGTGCCAGCAGCTTAGGGCTAGAGAGTACGCAGTATTTT; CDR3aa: CASSLGLESTQYF